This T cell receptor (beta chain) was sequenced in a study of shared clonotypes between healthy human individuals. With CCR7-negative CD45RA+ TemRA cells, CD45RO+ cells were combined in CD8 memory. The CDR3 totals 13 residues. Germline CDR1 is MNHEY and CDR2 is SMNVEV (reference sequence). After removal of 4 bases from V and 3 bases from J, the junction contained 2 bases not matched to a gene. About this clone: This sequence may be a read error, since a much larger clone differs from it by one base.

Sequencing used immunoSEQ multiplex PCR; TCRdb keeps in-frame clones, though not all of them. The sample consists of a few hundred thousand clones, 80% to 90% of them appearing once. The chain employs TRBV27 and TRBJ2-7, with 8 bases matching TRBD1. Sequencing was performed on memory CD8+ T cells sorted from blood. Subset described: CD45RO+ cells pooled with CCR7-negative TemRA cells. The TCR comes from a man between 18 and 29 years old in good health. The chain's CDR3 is CASSSQGDYEQYF. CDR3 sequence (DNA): TGTGCCAGCAGTTCACAGGGGGACTACGAGCAGTACTTC.